Given below is one T cell receptor beta chain in context. The data stem from a study of blood T cells in healthy people across ages. A second PCR, run for 7 to 11 cycles, used a sample-barcoded 5' primer plus a J-beta primer mix. Using its own MiXCR run on the 5' RACE reads, TCRdb lists one record per CDR3 protein. The sample yields about 840,000 distinct CDR3 sequences, 25% to 30% seen once. This same sample was also taken into another study, of T cells of mothers and their children.

The receptor comes from a woman in her thirties or forties in good health. Sequencing input: blood.

The CDR3 is CASRAGVGYEQYF. The CDR3 coding sequence is TGTGCCAGCAGGGCAGGGGTGGGCTACGAGCAGTACTTC. The chain couples TRBV2 to TRBJ2-7, with D possibly matching TRBD1 (6 bases). V dropped 6 bases and J dropped 3 bases, with 12 bases sitting between them. CDR3 length equals 13 residues. The germline gives CDR1 SNHLY, CDR2 FYNNEI.